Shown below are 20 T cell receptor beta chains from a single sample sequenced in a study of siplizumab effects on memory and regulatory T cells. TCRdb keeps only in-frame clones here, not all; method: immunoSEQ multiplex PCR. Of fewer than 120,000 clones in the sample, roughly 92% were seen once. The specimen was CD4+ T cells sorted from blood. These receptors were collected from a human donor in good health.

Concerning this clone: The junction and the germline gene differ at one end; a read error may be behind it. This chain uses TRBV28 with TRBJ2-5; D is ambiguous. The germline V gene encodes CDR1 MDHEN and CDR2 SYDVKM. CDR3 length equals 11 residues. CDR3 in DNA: TGTGCCAGCATTTTAGGGGAGACCCAGTACTTC. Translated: CASILGETQYF.

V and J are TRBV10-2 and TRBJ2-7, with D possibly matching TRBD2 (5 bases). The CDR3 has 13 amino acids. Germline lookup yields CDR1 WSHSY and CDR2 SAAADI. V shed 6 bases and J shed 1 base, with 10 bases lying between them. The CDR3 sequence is CASRDWKSYEQYF. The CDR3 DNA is TGCGCCAGCAGGGACTGGAAATCCTACGAGCAGTACTTC.

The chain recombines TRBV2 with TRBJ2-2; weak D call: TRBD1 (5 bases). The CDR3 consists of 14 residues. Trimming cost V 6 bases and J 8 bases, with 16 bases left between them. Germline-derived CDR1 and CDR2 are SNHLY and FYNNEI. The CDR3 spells CASSVFEGAGELFF. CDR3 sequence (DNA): TGTGCCAGCAGCGTCTTTGAAGGGGCTGGGGAGCTGTTTTTT.

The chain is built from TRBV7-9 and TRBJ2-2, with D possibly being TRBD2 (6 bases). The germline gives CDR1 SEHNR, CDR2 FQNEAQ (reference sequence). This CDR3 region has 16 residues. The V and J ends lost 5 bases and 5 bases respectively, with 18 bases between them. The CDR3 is CASSPWSRGKTGELFF. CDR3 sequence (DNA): TGTGCCAGCAGCCCGTGGTCGCGGGGAAAAACCGGGGAGCTGTTTTTT.

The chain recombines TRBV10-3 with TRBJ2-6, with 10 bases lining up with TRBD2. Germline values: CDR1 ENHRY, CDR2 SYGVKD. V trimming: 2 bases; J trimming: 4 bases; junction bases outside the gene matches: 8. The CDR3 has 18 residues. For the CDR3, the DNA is TGTGCCATCAGTGAGAAGGCTAGCGGGAGTCCAGGGGCCAACGTCCTGACTTTC. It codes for CAISEKASGSPGANVLTF.

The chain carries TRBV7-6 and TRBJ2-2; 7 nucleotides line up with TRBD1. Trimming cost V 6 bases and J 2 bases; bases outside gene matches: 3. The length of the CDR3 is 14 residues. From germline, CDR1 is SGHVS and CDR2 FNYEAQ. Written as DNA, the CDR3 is TGTGCCAGCAGTAACAGGGGAAACACCGGGGAGCTGTTTTTT. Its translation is CASSNRGNTGELFF.

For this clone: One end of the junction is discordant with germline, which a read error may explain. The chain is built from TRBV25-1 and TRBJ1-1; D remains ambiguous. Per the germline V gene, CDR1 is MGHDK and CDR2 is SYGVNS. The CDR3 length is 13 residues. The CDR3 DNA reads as TGTGCCAGCTGTGACACGGTACGAACTGAAGCTTTCTTT. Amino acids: CASCDTVRTEAFF.

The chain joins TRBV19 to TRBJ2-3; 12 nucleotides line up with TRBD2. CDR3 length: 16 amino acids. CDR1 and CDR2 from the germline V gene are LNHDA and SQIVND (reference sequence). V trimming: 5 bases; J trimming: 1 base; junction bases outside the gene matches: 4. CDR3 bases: TGTGCCAGTAGTTCACGGACTAGCGGGGGCACAGATACGCAGTATTTT. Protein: CASSSRTSGGTDTQYF.

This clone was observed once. The CDR3 protein is CASSLSTQAYYEQYF. The DNA for the CDR3 is TGTGCCAGCAGCTTATCAACCCAAGCGTACTACGAGCAGTACTTC. J is TRBJ2-7 and V is TRBV7-2; D call uncertain. The CDR3 extends over 15 amino acids. The germline CDR1 and CDR2 sequences are SGHTA and FQGNSA. V shed 2 bases and J shed 3 bases, with 14 bases lying between them.

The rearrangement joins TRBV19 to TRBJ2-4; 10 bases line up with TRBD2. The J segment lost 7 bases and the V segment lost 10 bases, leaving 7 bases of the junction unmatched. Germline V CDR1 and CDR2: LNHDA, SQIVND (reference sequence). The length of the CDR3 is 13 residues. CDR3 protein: CATTSSGSNIQYF. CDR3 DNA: TGTGCCACCACCTCTAGCGGGAGCAACATTCAGTACTTC.

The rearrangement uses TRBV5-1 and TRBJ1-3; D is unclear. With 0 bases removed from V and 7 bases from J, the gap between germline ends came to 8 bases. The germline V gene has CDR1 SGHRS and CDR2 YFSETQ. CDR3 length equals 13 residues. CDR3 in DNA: TGCGCCAGCAGCTTGGCGCCGGGGAACACCATATATTTT. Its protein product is CASSLAPGNTIYF.

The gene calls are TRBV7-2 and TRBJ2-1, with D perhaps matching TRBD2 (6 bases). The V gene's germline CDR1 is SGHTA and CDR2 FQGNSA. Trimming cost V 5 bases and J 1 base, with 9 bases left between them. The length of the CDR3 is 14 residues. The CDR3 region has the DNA TGTGCCAGCAGCCGCGGGGTGTCCTACAATGAGCAGTTCTTC. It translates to CASSRGVSYNEQFF.

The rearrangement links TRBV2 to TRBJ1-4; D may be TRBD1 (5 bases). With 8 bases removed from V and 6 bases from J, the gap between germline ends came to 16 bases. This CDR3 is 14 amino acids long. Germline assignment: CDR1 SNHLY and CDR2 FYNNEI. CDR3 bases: TGTGCCAGCGGAGACCGGGACGGGGATGAAAAACTGTTTTTT. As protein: CASGDRDGDEKLFF. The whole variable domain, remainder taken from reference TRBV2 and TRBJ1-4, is EPEVTQTPSHQVTQMGQEVILRCVPISNHLYFYWYRQILGQKVEFLVSFYNNEISEKSEIFDDQFSVERPDGSNFTLKIRSTKLEDSAMYFCASGDRDGDEKLFFGSGTQLSVL.

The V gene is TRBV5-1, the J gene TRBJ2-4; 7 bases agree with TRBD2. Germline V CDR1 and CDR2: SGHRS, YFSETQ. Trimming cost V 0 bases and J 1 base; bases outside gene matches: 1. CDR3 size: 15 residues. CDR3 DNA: TGCGCCAGCAGCTTGGGGCGGGGGGCCAAAAACATTCAGTACTTC. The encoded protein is CASSLGRGAKNIQYF.

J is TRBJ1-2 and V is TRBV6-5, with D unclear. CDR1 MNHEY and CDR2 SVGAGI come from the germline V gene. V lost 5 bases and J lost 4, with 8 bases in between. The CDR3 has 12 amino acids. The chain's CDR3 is CASSQDRYGYTF. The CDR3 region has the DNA TGTGCCAGCAGTCAAGACCGCTATGGCTACACCTTC.

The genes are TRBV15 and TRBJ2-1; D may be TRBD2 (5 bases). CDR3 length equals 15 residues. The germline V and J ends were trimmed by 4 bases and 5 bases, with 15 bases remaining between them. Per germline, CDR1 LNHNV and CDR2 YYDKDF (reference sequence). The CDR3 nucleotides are TGTGCCACCAGCAACGGCGCTAAGACTAACAATGAGCAGTTCTTC. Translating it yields CATSNGAKTNNEQFF.

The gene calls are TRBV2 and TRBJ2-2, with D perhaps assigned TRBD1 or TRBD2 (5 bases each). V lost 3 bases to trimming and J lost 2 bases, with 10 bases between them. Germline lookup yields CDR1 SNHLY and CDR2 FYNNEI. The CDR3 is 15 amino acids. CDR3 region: CASSEMGPNTGELFF. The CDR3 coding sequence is TGTGCCAGCAGTGAGATGGGACCCAACACCGGGGAGCTGTTTTTT.

This CDR3 is CASSLRQINTGELFF. The CDR3 DNA follows: TGTGCCAGCAGTTTGAGGCAGATAAACACCGGGGAGCTGTTTTTT. The rearrangement joins TRBV6-5 to TRBJ2-2; D ambiguous. V lost 4 bases, J lost 2 bases, and 11 bases lay in between. Germline CDR1 MNHEY, CDR2 SVGAGI. The CDR3 loop spans 15 amino acids.

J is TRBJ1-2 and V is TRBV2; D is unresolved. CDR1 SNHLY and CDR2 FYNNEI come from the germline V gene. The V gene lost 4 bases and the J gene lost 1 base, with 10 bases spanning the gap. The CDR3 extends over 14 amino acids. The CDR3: CASSVSVFNYGYTF. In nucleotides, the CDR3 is TGTGCCAGCAGTGTTAGCGTATTTAACTATGGCTACACCTTC.

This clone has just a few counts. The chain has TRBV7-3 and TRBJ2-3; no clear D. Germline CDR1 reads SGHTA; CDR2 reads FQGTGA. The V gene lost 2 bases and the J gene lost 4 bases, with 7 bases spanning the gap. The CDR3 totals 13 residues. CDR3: CASSLGWSDTQYF. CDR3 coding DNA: TGTGCCAGCAGCTTAGGATGGTCAGATACGCAGTATTTT. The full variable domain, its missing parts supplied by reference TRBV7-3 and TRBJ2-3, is GAGVSQTPSNKVTEKGKYVELRCDPISGHTALYWYRQSLGQGPEFLIYFQGTGAADDSGLPNDRFFAVRPEGSVSTLKIQRTERGDSAVYLCASSLGWSDTQYFGPGTRLTVL.